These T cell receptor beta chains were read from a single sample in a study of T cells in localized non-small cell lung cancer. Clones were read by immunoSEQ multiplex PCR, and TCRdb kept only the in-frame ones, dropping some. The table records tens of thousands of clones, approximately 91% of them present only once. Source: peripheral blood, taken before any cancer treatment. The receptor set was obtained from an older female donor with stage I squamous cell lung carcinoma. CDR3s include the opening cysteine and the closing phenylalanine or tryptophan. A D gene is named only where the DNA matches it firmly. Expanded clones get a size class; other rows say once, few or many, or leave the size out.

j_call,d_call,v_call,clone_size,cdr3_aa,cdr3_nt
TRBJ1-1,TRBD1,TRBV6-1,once,CASSLQTGLNTEAFF,TGTGCCAGCAGTCTCCAGACAGGGTTAAACACTGAAGCTTTCTTT
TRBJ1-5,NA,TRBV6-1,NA,CASSPQDPNQPQHF,TGTGCCAGCAGTCCCCAGGACCCCAATCAGCCCCAGCATTTT
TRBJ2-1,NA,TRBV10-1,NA,CASSEGGSYNEQFF,TGCGCCAGCAGTGAGGGCGGCTCCTACAATGAGCAGTTCTTC
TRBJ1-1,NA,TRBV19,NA,CASTATAAPRAEAFF,TGTGCCAGTACCGCCACGGCGGCTCCCCGGGCTGAAGCTTTCTTT
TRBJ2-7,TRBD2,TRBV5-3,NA,CARSLREGHEQYF,TGTGCCAGAAGCTTGCGGGAGGGCCACGAGCAGTACTTC
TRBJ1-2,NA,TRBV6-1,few,CASSEAGTGLYGYTF,TGTGCCAGCAGTGAAGCGGGAACAGGCCTCTATGGCTACACCTTC
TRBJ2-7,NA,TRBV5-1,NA,CASSSSPYHEQYF,TGCGCCAGCAGCTCCTCGCCGTACCACGAGCAGTACTTC
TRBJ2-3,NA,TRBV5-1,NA,CASSESLDTQYF,TGCGCCAGCAGCGAGAGCCTTGATACGCAGTATTTT
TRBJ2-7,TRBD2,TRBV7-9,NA,CASSGGLAGPPDAYEQYF,TGTGCCAGCAGCGGCGGACTAGCGGGACCCCCGGACGCCTACGAGCAGTACTTC
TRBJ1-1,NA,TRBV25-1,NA,CASSEVLRTEAFF,TGTGCCAGCAGTGAAGTCCTGAGGACTGAAGCTTTCTTT
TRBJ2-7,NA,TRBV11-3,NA,CASSLKPGTDYEQYF,TGTGCCAGCAGCCTAAAGCCCGGGACGGACTACGAGCAGTACTTC
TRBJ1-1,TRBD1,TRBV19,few,CASRGQGAQVEAFF,TGTGCCAGTAGGGGACAGGGGGCGCAGGTTGAAGCTTTCTTT
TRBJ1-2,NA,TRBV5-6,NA,CASSLSEVPAGTF,TGTGCCAGCAGCTTGTCCGAGGTCCCAGCGGGAACCTTC
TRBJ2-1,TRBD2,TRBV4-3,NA,CASSQGWGSGNNEQFF,TGCGCCAGCAGCCAAGGATGGGGTAGCGGGAACAATGAGCAGTTCTTC
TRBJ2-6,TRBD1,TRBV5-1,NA,CASSTTGTGANVLTF,TGCGCCAGCAGCACGACAGGGACTGGGGCCAACGTCCTGACTTTC
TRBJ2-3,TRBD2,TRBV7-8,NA,CASSLLTSGSTDTQYF,TGTGCCAGCAGCTTACTGACTAGCGGGAGCACAGATACGCAGTATTTT
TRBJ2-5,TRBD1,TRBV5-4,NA,CASSLAPGQGGQETQYF,TGTGCCAGCAGCTTGGCTCCGGGACAGGGGGGGCAAGAGACCCAGTACTTC
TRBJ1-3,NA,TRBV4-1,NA,CASSQEKGAGNTIYF,TGCGCCAGCAGCCAAGAGAAGGGGGCTGGAAACACCATATATTTT
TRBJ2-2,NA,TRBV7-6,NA,CASSPTPGGTGELFF,TGTGCCAGCAGCCCGACGCCCGGAGGGACCGGGGAGCTGTTTTTT
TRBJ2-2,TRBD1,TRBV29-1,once,CSVDPESTGGPGGELFF,TGCAGCGTTGACCCTGAGAGTACAGGGGGCCCTGGCGGGGAGCTGTTTTTT
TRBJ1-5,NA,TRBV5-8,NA,CASSLSRGQPQHF,TGTGCCAGCAGCTTATCCAGGGGTCAGCCCCAGCATTTT
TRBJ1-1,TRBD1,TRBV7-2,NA,CASSARQGNTEAFF,TGTGCCAGCAGCGCCCGACAGGGGAACACTGAAGCTTTCTTT
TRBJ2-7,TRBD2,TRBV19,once,CASALAGAYEQYF,TGTGCCAGTGCTCTAGCGGGAGCCTACGAGCAGTACTTC
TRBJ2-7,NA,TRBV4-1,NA,CASSQGPLASTNSYEQYF,TGCGCCAGCAGCCAAGGCCCCTTGGCGAGCACCAACTCCTACGAGCAGTACTTC
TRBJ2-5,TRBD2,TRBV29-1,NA,CSVEISGGARWETQYF,TGCAGCGTTGAAATATCGGGAGGGGCGCGTTGGGAGACCCAGTACTTC
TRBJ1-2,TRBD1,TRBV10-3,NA,CAISADRDYGYTF,TGTGCCATCAGTGCGGACAGGGACTATGGCTACACCTTC
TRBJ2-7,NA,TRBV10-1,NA,CASILGGPYEQCF,NA
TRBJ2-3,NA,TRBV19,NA,CASRRTGSTDTQYF,TGTGCCAGTAGAAGAACAGGAAGCACAGATACGCAGTATTTT
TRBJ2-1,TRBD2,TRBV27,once,CASSSPGLTSGTPDNEQFF,TGTGCCAGCAGTTCTCCAGGGTTAACTAGCGGGACCCCAGACAATGAGCAGTTCTTC
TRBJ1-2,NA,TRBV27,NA,CASSLRPAYGYTF,TGTGCCAGCAGTTTAAGGCCAGCTTATGGCTACACCTTC
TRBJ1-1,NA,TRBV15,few,CATSRDRRAGEAFF,TGTGCCACCAGCAGAGATAGGAGGGCTGGTGAAGCTTTCTTT
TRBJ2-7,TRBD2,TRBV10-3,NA,CAISAASGTYEQYF,TGTGCCATCAGTGCGGCTAGCGGAACTTACGAGCAGTACTTC
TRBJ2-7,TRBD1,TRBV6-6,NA,CASSTLDRGRSYEQYF,TGTGCCAGCAGTACCTTGGACAGGGGGCGCTCCTACGAGCAGTACTTC
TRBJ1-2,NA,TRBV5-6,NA,CASSLQGGPYGYTF,TGTGCCAGCAGTCTTCAAGGCGGTCCGTATGGCTACACCTTC
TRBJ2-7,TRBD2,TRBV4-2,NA,CASSQELAVAYEQYF,TGTGCCAGCAGCCAAGAACTAGCGGTGGCCTACGAGCAGTACTTC
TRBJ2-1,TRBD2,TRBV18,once,CASSPGTKNNEQFF,TGTGCCAGCTCACCAGGGACTAAAAACAATGAGCAGTTCTTC
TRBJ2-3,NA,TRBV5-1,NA,CASSSMTALASTDTQYF,TGCGCCAGCAGCTCAATGACAGCCCTAGCGAGCACAGATACGCAGTATTTT